This T cell receptor (beta chain) came from a study of blood T cell repertoires in COVID-19. In the study overall: Acute-phase and convalescent COVID-19 samples originated in the United States, Italy and Spain.

How the authors handled the data: Scientists estimated how many nucleated cells there were by amplifying reference gene primers. Clones were sequenced by immunoSEQ multiplex PCR, and TCRdb holds only the in-frame ones, with some missing. That table furnishes V, J and clone size, whereas the DNA furnished D and trimming. This table holds about 200,000 clones, 83% found once. Germline V gives CDR1 ENHRY, CDR2 SYGVKD. The V gene lost 5 bases and the J gene lost 3 bases, with 11 bases spanning the gap. CDR3 size: 13 residues. Participants reported their clinical history, and cohort assignment relied on those reports. It was within 2 weeks before study entry that exposed participants met a COVID-19 case.

Source material: PBMCs or T cells enriched from blood (not recorded which). The chain joins TRBV10-3 to TRBJ2-7; weak D call: TRBD1 (6 bases). This receptor was identified in a woman between 45 and 65 years old who had been exposed to COVID-19. CDR3 sequence reads: CAISSGHNYEQYF. CDR3 nucleotides: TGTGCCATCAGTTCGGGACACAACTACGAGCAGTACTTC.